This T cell receptor beta chain was captured in a study of early T cells in non-severe SARS-CoV-2 infection. Study-level information: Chains from this unsorted whole-blood bulk RNA could not be paired.

Individually, cDNA molecules had unique molecular identifiers attached to them. TCRdb fed the 5' RACE reads into MiXCR, producing one record per CDR3 protein. The sample shows fewer than 60,000 distinct CDR3 sequences, 9.3% of them seen only once. Germline V lookup: CDR1 SQVTM, CDR2 ANQGSEA. Trimming took 4 bases from V and 8 from J, leaving 11 bases between them. The CDR3 has 11 amino acids. This clonotype was observed a few times. V and J are TRBV29-1 and TRBJ1-1; D call uncertain. The clonotype comes from an adult who was a healthcare worker with PCR-confirmed SARS-CoV-2 infection or an uninfected control (not recorded which). What was sequenced was whole blood. CDR3 amino acids: CSVVRDTEAFF. DNA of the CDR3: TGCAGCGTTGTTCGGGATACCGAAGCTTTCTTT. The full variable domain, its missing parts supplied by reference TRBV29-1 and TRBJ1-1, is SAVISQKPSRDICQRGTSLTIQCQVDSQVTMMFWYRQQPGQSLTLIATANQGSEATYESGFVIDKFPISRPNLTFSTLTVSNMSPEDSSIYLCSVVRDTEAFFGQGTRLTVV.